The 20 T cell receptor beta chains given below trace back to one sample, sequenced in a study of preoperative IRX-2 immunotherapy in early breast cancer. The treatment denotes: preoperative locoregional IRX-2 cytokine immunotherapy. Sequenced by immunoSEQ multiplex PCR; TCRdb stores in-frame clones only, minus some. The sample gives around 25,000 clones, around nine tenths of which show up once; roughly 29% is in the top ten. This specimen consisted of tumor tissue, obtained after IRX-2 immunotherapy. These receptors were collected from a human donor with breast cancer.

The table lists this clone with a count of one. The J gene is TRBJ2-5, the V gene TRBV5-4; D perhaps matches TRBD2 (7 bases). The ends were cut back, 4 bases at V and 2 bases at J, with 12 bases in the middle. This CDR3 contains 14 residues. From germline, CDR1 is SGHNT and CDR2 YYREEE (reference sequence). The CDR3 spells CASSKGGGQETQYF. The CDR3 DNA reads TGTGCCAGCAGCAAAGGGGGGGGACAAGAGACCCAGTACTTC.

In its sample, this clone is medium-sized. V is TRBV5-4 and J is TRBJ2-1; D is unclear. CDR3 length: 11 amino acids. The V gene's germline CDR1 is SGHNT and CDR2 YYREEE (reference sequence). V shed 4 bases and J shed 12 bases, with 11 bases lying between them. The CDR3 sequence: CASSPAGRQFF. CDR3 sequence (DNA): TGTGCCAGCAGCCCCGCCGGCCGGCAGTTCTTC.

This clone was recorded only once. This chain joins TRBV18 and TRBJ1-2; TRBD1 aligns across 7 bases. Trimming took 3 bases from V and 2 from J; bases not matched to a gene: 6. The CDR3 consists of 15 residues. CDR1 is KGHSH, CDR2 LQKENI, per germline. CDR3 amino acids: CASSPPSGQNYGYTF. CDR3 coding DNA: TGTGCCAGCTCACCGCCCTCGGGACAGAACTATGGCTACACCTTC.

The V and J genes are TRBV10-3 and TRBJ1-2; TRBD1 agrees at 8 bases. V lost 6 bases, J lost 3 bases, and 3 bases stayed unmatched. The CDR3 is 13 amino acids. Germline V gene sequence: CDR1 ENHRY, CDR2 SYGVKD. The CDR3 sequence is CAISGTGDYGYTF. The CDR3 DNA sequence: TGTGCCATCAGCGGGACAGGCGACTATGGCTACACCTTC.

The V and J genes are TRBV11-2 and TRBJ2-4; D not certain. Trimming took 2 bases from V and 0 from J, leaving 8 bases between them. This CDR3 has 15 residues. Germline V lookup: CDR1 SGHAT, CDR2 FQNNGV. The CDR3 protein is CASSLNAVAKNIQYF. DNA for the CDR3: TGTGCCAGCAGCTTAAATGCGGTAGCCAAAAACATTCAGTACTTC.

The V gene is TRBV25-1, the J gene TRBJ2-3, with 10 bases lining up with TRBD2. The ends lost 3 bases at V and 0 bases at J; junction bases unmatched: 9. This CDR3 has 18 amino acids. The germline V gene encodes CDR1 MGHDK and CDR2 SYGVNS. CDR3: CASSDPSGGRYSTDTQYF. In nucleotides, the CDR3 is TGTGCCAGCAGTGATCCTAGCGGGGGAAGATATAGCACAGATACGCAGTATTTT.

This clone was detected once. The CDR3 bases are TGTGCCAGCAGCTTAGCAAACGGCTACGAGCAGTACGTC. Translating gives CASSLANGYEQYV. V and J are TRBV7-8 and TRBJ2-7; D not resolved. This CDR3 comprises 13 residues. CDR1 is SGHVS and CDR2 is FQNEAQ in the germline V gene. V lost 0 bases to trimming and J lost 3 bases, with 6 bases between them.

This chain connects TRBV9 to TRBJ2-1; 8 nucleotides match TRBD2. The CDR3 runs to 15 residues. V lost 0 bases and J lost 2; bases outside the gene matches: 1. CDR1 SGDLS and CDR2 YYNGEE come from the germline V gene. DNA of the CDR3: TGTGCCAGCAGCGTAGGGGGACTAGCCTACAATGAGCAGTTCTTC. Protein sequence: CASSVGGLAYNEQFF.

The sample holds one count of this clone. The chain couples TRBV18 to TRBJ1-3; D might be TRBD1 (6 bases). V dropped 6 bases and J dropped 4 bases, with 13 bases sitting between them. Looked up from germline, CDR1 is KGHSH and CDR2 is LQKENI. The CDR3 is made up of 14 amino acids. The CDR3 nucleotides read TGTGCCAGCTCGACACAGGGTATCGGAAACACCATATATTTT. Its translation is CASSTQGIGNTIYF.

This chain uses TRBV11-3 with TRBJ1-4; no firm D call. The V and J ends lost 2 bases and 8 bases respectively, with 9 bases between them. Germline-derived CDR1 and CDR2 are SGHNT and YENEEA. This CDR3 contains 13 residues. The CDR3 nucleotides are TGTGCCAGCAGCTTACCTGGGAACGAAAAACTGTTTTTT. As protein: CASSLPGNEKLFF. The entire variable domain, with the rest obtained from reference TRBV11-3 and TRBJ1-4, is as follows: EAGVVQSPRYKIIEKKQPVAFWCNPISGHNTLYWYLQNLGQGPELLIRYENEEAVDDSQLPKDRFSAERLKGVDSTLKIQPAELGDSAVYLCASSLPGNEKLFFGSGTQLSVL.

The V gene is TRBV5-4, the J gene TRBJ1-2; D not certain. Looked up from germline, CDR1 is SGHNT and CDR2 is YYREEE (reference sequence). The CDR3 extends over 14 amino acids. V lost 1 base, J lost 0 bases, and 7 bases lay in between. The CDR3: CASSLFRSNYGYTF. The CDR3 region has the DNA TGTGCCAGCAGCTTGTTTCGATCTAACTATGGCTACACCTTC. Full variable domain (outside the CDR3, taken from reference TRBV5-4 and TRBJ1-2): ETGVTQSPTHLIKTRGQQVTLRCSSQSGHNTVSWYQQALGQGPQFIFQYYREEENGRGNFPPRFSGLQFPNYSSELNVNALELDDSALYLCASSLFRSNYGYTFGSGTRLTVV.

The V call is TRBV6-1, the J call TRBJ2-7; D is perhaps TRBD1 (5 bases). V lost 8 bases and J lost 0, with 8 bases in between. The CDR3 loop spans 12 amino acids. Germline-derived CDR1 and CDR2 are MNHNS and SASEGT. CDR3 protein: CASSQGSYEQYV. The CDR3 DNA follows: TGTGCCAGCTCGCAGGGCTCCTACGAGCAGTACGTC.

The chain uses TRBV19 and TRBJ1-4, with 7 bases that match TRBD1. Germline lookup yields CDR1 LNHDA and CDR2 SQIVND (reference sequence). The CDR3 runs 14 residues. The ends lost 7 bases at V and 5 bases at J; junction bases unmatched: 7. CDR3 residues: CASTLGQPNEKLFF. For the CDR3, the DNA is TGTGCCAGTACCCTGGGACAGCCCAATGAAAAACTGTTTTTT. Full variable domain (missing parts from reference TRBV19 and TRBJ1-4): DGGITQSPKYLFRKEGQNVTLSCEQNLNHDAMYWYRQDPGQGLRLIYYSQIVNDFQKGDIAEGYSVSREKKESFPLTVTSAQKNPTAFYLCASTLGQPNEKLFFGSGTQLSVL.

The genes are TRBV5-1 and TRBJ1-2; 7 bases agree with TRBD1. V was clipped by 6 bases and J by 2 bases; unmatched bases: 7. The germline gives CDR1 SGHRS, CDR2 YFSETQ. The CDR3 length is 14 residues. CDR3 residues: CASTISTGNYGYTF. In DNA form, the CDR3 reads TGCGCCAGCACCATTTCGACAGGGAACTATGGCTACACCTTC.

CDR3: CASSAGQVGSTGELFF. The DNA for the CDR3 is TGCGCCAGCAGCGCGGGACAGGTTGGAAGTACCGGGGAGCTGTTTTTT. The chain links TRBV5-1 to TRBJ2-2; 8 nucleotides agree with TRBD1. The J segment lost 5 bases and the V segment lost 4 bases, leaving 10 bases of the junction unmatched. Germline CDR1 is SGHRS and CDR2 is YFSETQ. The CDR3 sequence is 16 residues long.

The CDR3 loop is CASSPSGQRSPLHF. The CDR3 nucleotides read TGTGCCAGCAGCCCCTCGGGACAGCGCTCACCCCTCCACTTT. J is TRBJ1-6 and V is TRBV7-9; 7 bases agree with TRBD1. Germline trimming cut 5 bases from V and 10 bases from J; bases unmatched to any gene: 8. Germline lookup yields CDR1 SEHNR and CDR2 FQNEAQ (reference sequence). This CDR3 is built from 14 residues.

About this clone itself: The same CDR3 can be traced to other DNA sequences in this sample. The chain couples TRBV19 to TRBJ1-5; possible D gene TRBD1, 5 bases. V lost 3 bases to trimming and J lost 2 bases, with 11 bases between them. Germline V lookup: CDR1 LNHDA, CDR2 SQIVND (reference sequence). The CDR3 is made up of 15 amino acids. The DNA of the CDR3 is TGTGCCAGTAGTATGGGGGGAATAGGCAATCAGCCCCAGCATTTT. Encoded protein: CASSMGGIGNQPQHF.

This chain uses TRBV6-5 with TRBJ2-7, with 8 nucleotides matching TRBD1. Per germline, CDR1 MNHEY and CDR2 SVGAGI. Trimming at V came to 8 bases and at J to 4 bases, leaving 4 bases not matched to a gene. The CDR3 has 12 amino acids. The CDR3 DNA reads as TGTGCCAGCGGACAGGGTACATACGAGCAGTACTTC. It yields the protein CASGQGTYEQYF.

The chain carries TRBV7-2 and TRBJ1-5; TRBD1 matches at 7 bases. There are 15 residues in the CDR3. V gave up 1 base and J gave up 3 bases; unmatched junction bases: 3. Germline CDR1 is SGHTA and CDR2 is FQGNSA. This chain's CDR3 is CASSLVQGPNQPQHF. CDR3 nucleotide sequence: TGTGCCAGCAGCTTAGTACAGGGGCCCAATCAGCCCCAGCATTTT.

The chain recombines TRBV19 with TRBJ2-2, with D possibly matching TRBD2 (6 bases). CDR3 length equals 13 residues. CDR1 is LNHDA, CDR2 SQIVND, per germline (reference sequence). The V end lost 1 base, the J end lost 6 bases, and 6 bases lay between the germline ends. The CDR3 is CASSIGGAGELFF. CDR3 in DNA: TGTGCCAGTAGTATAGGCGGGGCCGGGGAGCTGTTTTTT.